The clone carrying this T cell receptor (beta chain) came up many times. Antigen specificity is unknown. This entry is derived from a study of blood T cells in healthy people across ages. Overall study results and limits: As naive T cell percentage varied, TCR beta diversity correlated strongly with it. Diversity was higher, and naive CD4+ cells more numerous, in long-lived donors than in aged donors.

V dropped 6 bases and J dropped 7 bases, with 16 bases sitting between them. Germline CDR1 is DFQATT and CDR2 is SNEGSKA (reference sequence). This CDR3 is built from 13 residues. Using a J-beta primer mix together with a sample-barcoded 5' primer, a second PCR was run for about 7 to 12 cycles. TCRdb reanalysed the 5' RACE reads using MiXCR and keeps one entry per CDR3 protein. The data hold approximately 700,000 distinct CDR3 sequences, with about 32% observed a single time. The sequence derives from a woman of 80 years or more in good health. The chain combines TRBV20-1 with TRBJ2-1; a weak D match, TRBD2 (5 bases). Sequenced: blood. In nucleotides, the CDR3 is TGCAGTGCCGGAGTGGATACTAGAAATGAGCAGTTCTTC. As protein: CSAGVDTRNEQFF.